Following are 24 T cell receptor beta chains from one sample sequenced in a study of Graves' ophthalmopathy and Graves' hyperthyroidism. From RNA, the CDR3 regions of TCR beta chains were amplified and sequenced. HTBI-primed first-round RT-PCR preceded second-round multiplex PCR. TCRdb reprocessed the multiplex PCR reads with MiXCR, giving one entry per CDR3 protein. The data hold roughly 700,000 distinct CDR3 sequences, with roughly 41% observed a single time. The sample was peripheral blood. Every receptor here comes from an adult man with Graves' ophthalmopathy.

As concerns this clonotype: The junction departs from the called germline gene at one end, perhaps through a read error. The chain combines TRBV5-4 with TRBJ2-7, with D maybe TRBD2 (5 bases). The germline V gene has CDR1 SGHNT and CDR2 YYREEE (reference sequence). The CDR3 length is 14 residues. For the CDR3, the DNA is TGCGCCAGCAGCCAAGCGGTATCGGACTACGAGCAGTACTTC. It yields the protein CASSQAVSDYEQYF.

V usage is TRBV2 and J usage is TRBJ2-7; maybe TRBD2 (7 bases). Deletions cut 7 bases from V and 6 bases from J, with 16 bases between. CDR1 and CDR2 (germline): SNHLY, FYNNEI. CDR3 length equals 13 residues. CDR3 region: CASIGVRGGEQYF. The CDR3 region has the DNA TGTGCCAGCATCGGGGTGAGGGGGGGCGAGCAGTACTTC. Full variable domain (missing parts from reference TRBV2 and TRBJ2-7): EPEVTQTPSHQVTQMGQEVILRCVPISNHLYFYWYRQILGQKVEFLVSFYNNEISEKSEIFDDQFSVERPDGSNFTLKIRSTKLEDSAMYFCASIGVRGGEQYFGPGTRLTVT.

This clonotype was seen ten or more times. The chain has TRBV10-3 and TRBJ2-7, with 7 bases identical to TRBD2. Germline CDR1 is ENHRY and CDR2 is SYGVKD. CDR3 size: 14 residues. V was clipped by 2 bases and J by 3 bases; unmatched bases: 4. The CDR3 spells CAISEGWGGYEQYF. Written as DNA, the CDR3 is TGTGCCATCAGTGAGGGGTGGGGGGGCTACGAGCAGTACTTC.

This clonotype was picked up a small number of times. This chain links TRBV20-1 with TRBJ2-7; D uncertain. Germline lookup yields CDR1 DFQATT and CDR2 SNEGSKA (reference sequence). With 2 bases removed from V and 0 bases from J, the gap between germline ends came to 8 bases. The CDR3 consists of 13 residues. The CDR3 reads CSARTSSSYEQYF. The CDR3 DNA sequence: TGCAGTGCTAGAACCAGCAGCTCCTACGAGCAGTACTTC.

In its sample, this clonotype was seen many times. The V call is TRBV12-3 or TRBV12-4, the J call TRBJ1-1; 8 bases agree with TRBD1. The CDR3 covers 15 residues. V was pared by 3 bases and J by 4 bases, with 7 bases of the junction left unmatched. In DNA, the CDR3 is TGTGCCAGCAGTTTGAGGACAGGGAGGCTCACTGAAGCTTTCTTT. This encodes CASSLRTGRLTEAFF.

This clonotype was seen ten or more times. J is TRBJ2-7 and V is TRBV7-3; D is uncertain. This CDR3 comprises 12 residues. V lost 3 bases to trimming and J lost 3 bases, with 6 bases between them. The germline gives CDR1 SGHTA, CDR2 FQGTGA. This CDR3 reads CASSFDGYEQYF. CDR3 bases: TGTGCCAGCAGCTTCGACGGCTACGAGCAGTACTTC.

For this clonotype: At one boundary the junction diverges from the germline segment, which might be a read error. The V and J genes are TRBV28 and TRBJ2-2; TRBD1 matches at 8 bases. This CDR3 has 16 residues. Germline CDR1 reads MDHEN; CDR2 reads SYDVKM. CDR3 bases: TGTGCCAGCACCAAAACAGGGGGATCGAACACCGGGGAGCTGCTTTTT. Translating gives CASTKTGGSNTGELLF.

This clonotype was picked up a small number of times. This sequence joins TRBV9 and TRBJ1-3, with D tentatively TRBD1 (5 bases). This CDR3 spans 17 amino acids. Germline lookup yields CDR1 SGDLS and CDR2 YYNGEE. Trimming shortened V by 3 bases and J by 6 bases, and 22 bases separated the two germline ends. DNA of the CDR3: TGTGCCAGCAGCGCTTTCCGGGACCCTGGCCGGGAAAACACCATATATTTT. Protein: CASSAFRDPGRENTIYF.

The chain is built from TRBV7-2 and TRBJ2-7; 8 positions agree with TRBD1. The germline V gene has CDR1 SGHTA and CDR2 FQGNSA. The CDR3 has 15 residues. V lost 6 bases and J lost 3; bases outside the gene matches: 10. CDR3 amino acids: CASREGQGLIYEQYF. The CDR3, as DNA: TGTGCCAGCAGGGAAGGACAGGGTCTAATCTACGAGCAGTACTTC. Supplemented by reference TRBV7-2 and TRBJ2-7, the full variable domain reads GAGVSQSPSNKVTEKGKDVELRCDPISGHTALYWYRQSLGQGLEFLIYFQGNSAPDKSGLPSDRFSAERTGGSVSTLTIQRTQQEDSAVYLCASREGQGLIYEQYFGPGTRLTVT.

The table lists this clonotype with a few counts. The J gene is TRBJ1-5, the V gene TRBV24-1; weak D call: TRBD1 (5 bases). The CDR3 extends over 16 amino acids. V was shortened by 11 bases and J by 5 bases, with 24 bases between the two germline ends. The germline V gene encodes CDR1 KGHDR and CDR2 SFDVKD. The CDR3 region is CASSPPRRDGDQPQHF. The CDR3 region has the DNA TGTGCCAGCTCACCACCGCGTCGGGACGGAGATCAGCCCCAGCATTTT.

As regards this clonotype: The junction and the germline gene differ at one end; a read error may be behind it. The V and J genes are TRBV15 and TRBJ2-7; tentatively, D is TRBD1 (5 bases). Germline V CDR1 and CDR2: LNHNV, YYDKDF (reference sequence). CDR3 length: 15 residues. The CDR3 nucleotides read TGTGACACCAGCAGAGATCCTCAGGGCCTTGGGGAGCAGTACTTC. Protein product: CDTSRDPQGLGEQYF.

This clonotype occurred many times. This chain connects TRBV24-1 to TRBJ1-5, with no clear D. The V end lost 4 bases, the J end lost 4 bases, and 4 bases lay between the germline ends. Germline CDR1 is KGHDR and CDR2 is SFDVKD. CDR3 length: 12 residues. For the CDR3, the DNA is TGTGCCACCAGTGAAGGAAATCAGCCCCAGCATTTT. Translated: CATSEGNQPQHF.

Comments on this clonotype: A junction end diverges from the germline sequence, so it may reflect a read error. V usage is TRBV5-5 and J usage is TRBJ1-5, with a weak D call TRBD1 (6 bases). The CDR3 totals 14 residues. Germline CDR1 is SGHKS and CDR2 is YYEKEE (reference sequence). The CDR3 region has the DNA TGCGCCAGCAGCCAAAGGACAGACAATCAGCCCCAGCATTTT. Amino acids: CASSQRTDNQPQHF.

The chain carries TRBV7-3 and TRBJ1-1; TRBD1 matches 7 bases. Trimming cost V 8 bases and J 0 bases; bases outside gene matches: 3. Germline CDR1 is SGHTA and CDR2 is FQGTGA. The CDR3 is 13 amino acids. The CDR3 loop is CASLGQMNTEAFF. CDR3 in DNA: TGTGCCAGCCTGGGACAGATGAACACTGAAGCTTTCTTT.

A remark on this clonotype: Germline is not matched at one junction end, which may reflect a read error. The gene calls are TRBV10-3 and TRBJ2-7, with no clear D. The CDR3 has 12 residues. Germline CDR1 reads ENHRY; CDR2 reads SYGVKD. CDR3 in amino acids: CAISESAYEQCF. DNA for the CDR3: TGTGCCATCAGTGAGTCGGCCTACGAGCAGTGCTTC.

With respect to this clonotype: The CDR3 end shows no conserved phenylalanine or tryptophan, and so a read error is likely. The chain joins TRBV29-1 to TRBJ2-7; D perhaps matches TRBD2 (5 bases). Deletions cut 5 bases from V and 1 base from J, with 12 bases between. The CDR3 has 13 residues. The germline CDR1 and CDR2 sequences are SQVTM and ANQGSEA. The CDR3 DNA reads TGCAGCGTTTCAGCAGAGGGATCCTACGAGCAGTACCTC. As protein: CSVSAEGSYEQYL.

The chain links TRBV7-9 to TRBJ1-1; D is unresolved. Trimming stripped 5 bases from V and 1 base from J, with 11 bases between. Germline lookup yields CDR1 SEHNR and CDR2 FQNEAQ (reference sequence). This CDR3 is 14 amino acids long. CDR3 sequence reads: CASSQDHENTEAFF. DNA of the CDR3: TGTGCCAGCAGCCAAGATCATGAGAACACTGAAGCTTTCTTT. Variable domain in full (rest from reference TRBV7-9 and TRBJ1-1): DTGVSQNPRHKITKRGQNVTFRCDPISEHNRLYWYRQTLGQGPEFLTYFQNEAQLEKSRLLSDRFSAERPKGSFSTLEIQRTEQGDSAMYLCASSQDHENTEAFFGQGTRLTVV.

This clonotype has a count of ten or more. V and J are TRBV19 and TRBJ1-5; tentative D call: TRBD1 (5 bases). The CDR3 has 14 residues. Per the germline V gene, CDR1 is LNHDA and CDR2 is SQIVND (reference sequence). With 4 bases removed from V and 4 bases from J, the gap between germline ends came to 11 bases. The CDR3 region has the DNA TGTGCCAGTAGTAAGGCGGCAGGGAATCAGCCCCAGCATTTT. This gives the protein CASSKAAGNQPQHF.

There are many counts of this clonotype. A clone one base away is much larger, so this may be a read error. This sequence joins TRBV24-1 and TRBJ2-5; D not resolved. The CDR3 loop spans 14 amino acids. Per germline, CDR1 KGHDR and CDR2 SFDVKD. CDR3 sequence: CATSDRTVQEAQYF. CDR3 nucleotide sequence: TGTGCCACCAGTGATCGCACAGTTCAAGAGGCCCAGTACTTC.

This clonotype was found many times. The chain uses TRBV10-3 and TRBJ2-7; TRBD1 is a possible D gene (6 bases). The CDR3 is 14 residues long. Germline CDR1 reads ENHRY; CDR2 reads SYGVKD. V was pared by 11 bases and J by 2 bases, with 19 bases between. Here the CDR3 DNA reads TGTGCCGTCACCTCCGGGACAACAACCTACGAGCAGTACTTC. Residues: CAVTSGTTTYEQYF.

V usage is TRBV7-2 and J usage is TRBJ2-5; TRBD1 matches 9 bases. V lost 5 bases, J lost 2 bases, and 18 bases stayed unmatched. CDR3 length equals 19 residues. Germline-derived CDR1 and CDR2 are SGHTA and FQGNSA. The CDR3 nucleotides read TGTGCCAGCAGCAGGACAGGGGTGTTTGTAACCGGACAGCAAGAGACCCAGTACTTC. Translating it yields CASSRTGVFVTGQQETQYF.

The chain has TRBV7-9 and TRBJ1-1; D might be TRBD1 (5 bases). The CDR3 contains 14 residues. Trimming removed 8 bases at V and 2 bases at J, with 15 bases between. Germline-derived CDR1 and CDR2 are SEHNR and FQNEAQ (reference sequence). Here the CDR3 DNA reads TGTGCCAGCGGTCCCAGGGCGGGAAACACTGAAGCTTTCTTT. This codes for CASGPRAGNTEAFF. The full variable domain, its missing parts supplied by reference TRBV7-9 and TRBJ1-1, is DTGVSQNPRHKITKRGQNVTFRCDPISEHNRLYWYRQTLGQGPEFLTYFQNEAQLEKSRLLSDRFSAERPKGSFSTLEIQRTEQGDSAMYLCASGPRAGNTEAFFGQGTRLTVV.

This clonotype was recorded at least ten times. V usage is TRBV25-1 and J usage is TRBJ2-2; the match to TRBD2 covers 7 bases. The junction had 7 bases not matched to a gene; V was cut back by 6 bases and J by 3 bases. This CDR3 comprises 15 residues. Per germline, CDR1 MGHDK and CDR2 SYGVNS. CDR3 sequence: CASRAGTTHTGELFF. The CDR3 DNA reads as TGTGCCAGCAGAGCCGGGACTACTCACACCGGGGAGCTGTTTTTT.

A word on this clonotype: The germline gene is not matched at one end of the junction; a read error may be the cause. The CDR3 protein is CASSLQSQGSEAFF. CDR3 bases: TGTGCCAGCAGTTTACAGTCCCAGGGTTCTGAAGCTTTCTTT. The rearrangement uses TRBV10-3 and TRBJ1-1; the D gene is possibly TRBD1 (5 bases). Germline CDR1 is ENHRY and CDR2 is SYGVKD. The CDR3 is 14 residues long.